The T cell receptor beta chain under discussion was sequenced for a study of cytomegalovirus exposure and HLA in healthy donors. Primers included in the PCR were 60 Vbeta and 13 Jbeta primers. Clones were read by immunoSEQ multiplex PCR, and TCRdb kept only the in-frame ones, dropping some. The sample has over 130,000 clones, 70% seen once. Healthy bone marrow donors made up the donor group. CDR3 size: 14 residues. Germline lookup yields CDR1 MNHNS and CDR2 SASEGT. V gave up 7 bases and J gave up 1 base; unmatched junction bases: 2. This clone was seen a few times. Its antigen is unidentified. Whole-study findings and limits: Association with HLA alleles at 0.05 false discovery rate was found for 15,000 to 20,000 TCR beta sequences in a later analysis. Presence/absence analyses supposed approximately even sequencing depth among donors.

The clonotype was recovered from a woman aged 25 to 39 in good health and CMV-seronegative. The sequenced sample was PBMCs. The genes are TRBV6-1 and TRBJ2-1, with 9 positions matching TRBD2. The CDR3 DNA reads TGTGCCAGCATTAGCGGGAGATCCTACAATGAGCAGTTCTTC. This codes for CASISGRSYNEQFF.